The 11 T cell receptor beta chains reported below all come from one sample, sequenced in a study of chemoradiotherapy in HPV16-positive cancers. Assay used: immunoSEQ multiplex PCR; TCRdb lists only in-frame clones, some missing. The sample carries some 13,000 clones, more than 85% recorded once. Material: blood, obtained from a patient who underwent chemoradiotherapy. The receptors here all came from a human donor with HPV-associated anogenital cancer.

The chain couples TRBV5-1 to TRBJ1-2, with 11 positions matching TRBD1. The trim removed 2 bases at V and 7 bases at J, leaving 13 bases unmatched. Germline assignment: CDR1 SGHRS and CDR2 YFSETQ. There are 17 residues in the CDR3. CDR3 nucleotides: TGCGCCAGCAGCTTTGGACAGGGGGCGGCTAAATCTTCTGGCTACACCTTC. Residues: CASSFGQGAAKSSGYTF.

The V call is TRBV5-6, the J call TRBJ2-3; 11 nucleotides align to TRBD2. Losses at the gene ends were 0 bases for V and 0 bases for J; bases not matched to a gene: 3. The CDR3 is 17 residues long. Per the germline V gene, CDR1 is SGHDT and CDR2 is YYEEEE. CDR3 bases: TGTGCCAGCAGCTTGGTAATAGCGGGGGGGAGCACAGATACGCAGTATTTT. Protein sequence: CASSLVIAGGSTDTQYF.

This chain uses TRBV18 with TRBJ1-5; TRBD1 matches at 8 bases. The V and J ends lost 3 bases and 6 bases, in that order; junction bases with no gene match: 10. The germline gives CDR1 KGHSH, CDR2 LQKENI. This CDR3 contains 16 residues. The CDR3 DNA reads TGTGCCAGCTCACCCCAAGGACAGGGAGGGGGTCAGCCCCAGCATTTT. As protein: CASSPQGQGGGQPQHF. Combining the CDR3 with reference TRBV18 and TRBJ1-5 gives the whole variable domain NAGVMQNPRHLVRRRGQEARLRCSPMKGHSHVYWYRQLPEEGLKFMVYLQKENIIDESGMPKERFSAEFPKEGPSILRIQQVVRGDSAAYFCASSPQGQGGGQPQHFGDGTRLSIL.

This sequence joins TRBV7-9 and TRBJ2-3, with a weak D call TRBD2 (6 bases). CDR1 is SEHNR, CDR2 FQNEAQ, per germline (reference sequence). V lost 4 bases, J lost 0 bases, and 11 bases lay in between. This CDR3 spans 15 amino acids. The chain's CDR3 is CASSSAGTSTDTQYF. CDR3 nucleotide sequence: TGTGCCAGCAGCTCCGCCGGGACTAGCACAGATACGCAGTATTTT.

This clone was observed a handful of times. The V call is TRBV5-1, the J call TRBJ1-2; 10 nucleotides match TRBD1. The CDR3 is made up of 14 amino acids. Germline lookup yields CDR1 SGHRS and CDR2 YFSETQ. The J segment lost 8 bases and the V segment lost 3 bases, leaving 7 bases of the junction unmatched. In DNA, the CDR3 is TGCGCCAGCAGCTCGGACAGGGGGTTGGGAGGCTACACCTTC. It translates to CASSSDRGLGGYTF.

Within the sample, this clone is medium-sized. CDR3 coding DNA: TGTGCCAGCAGTGACTCGGACAGCAATGAGCAGTTCTTC. Translating it yields CASSDSDSNEQFF. The rearrangement joins TRBV6-4 to TRBJ2-1, with D possibly being TRBD1 (6 bases). Germline assignment: CDR1 MRHNA and CDR2 SNTAGT. V lost 0 bases to trimming and J lost 6 bases, with 6 bases between them. The CDR3 loop spans 13 amino acids.

The genes are TRBV10-1 and TRBJ2-2; 11 positions agree with TRBD2. The CDR3 contains 16 residues. The germline V gene has CDR1 WNHNN and CDR2 SYGVQD (reference sequence). With 2 bases clipped from V and 1 base from J, the junction kept 0 bases outside the gene matches. CDR3: CASSEGLAGNTGELFF. CDR3 sequence (DNA): TGCGCCAGCAGTGAGGGACTAGCGGGGAACACCGGGGAGCTGTTTTTT.

The V call is TRBV9, the J call TRBJ2-6; either TRBD1 or TRBD2 may fit D (6 bases each). CDR3 size: 20 residues. Trimming shortened V by 3 bases and J by 1 base, and 23 bases separated the two germline ends. Looked up from germline, CDR1 is SGDLS and CDR2 is YYNGEE. In DNA form, the CDR3 reads TGTGCCAGCAGCGCGAATCCCTGGGGCAGGGGAGGATCTGGGGCCAACGTCCTGACTTTC. Amino acids: CASSANPWGRGGSGANVLTF.

The V and J genes are TRBV7-9 and TRBJ1-1; D remains unclear. Germline V gene data show CDR1 as SEHNR and CDR2 as FQNEAQ (reference sequence). The CDR3 consists of 16 residues. The V end lost 0 bases, the J end lost 2 bases, and 13 bases lay between the germline ends. The CDR3 loop is CASSLARAASNTEAFF. The CDR3 nucleotides read TGTGCCAGCAGCTTAGCGAGGGCGGCTTCCAACACTGAAGCTTTCTTT.

This chain joins TRBV6-5 and TRBJ2-4; possibly TRBD1 for D (6 bases). The CDR3 has 14 residues. Germline V gives CDR1 MNHEY, CDR2 SVGAGI. V was pared by 6 bases and J by 7 bases, with 16 bases between. CDR3 sequence (DNA): TGTGCCAGCAGACCCGGGACATTAAGGAACATTCAGTACTTC. Translating it yields CASRPGTLRNIQYF.

V is TRBV5-1 and J is TRBJ2-1; TRBD2 is a possible D gene (7 bases). The CDR3 consists of 16 residues. V dropped 0 bases and J dropped 5 bases, with 15 bases sitting between them. CDR1 SGHRS and CDR2 YFSETQ come from the germline V gene. The CDR3 nucleotides read TGCGCCAGCAGCTTGGGTTTGAGGGGGGGGAACAATGAGCAGTTCTTC. Translation: CASSLGLRGGNNEQFF.